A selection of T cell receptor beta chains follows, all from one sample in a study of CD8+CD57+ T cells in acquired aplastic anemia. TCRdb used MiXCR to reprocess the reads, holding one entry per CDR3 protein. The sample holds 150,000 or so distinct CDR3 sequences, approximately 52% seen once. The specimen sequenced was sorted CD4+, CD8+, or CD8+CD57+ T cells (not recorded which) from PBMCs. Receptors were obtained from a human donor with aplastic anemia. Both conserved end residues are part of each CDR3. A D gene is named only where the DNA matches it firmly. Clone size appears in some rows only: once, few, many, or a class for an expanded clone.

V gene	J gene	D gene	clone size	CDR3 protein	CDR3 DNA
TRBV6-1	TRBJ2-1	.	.	CASSEVDDMAYEQFF	TGTGCCAGCAGTGAGGTTGATGATATGGCATATGAGCAGTTCTTC
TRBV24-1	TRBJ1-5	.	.	CATSDPARGNQPQHF	TGTGCCACCAGTGATCCCGCCAGGGGAAATCAGCCCCAGCATTTT
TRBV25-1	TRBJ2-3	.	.	CASSDPVRSTDTQYF	TGTGCCAGCAGTGATCCCGTCAGAAGCACAGATACGCAGTATTTT
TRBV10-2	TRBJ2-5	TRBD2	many	CASSPAGGQETQYF	TGCGCCAGCAGTCCAGCGGGGGGGCAAGAGACCCAGTACTTC
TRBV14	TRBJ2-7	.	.	CASSQDRGEQYF	TGTGCCAGCAGCCAGGATCGGGGCGAGCAGTACTTC
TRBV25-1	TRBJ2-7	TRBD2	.	CASSPGLGPYERYF	TGTGCCAGCAGCCCCGGACTAGGCCCCTACGAGCGGTACTTC
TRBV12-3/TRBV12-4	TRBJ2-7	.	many	CASSLAVYEQYF	TGTGCCAGCAGTTTAGCTGTCTACGAGCAGTACTTC
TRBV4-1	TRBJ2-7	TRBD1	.	CASSRTPPASGGPYEQYF	TGCGCCAGCAGCCGTACCCCTCCAGCGTCAGGGGGACCCTACGAGCAGTACTTC
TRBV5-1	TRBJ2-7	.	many	CASSTHPSGTGNYEQYF	TGCGCCAGCAGCACCCACCCCTCCGGGACTGGAAATTACGAGCAGTACTTC
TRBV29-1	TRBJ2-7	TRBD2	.	CSVGGGQSYEQYF	TGCAGCGTTGGGGGAGGGCAGTCCTACGAGCAGTACTTC
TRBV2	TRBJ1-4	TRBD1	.	CASSEQGANEKLFF	TGTGCCAGCAGTGAGCAGGGGGCTAATGAAAAACTGTTTTTT
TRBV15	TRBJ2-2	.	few	CATSSNKETLWTGELFF	TGTGCCACCAGCAGCAACAAGGAAACCCTGTGGACCGGGGAGCTGTTTTTT
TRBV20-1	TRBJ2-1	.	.	CSASSQYLGSSYNEQFF	TGCAGTGCCAGCAGCCAATATCTGGGGAGCTCCTACAATGAGCAGTTCTTC
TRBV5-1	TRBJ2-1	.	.	CASSSNSAYDEQFF	TGCGCCAGCAGCTCGAACTCGGCCTACGATGAGCAGTTCTTC
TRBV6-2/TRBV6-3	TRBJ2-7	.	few	CASSYPDQTSYEQYF	TGTGCCAGCAGTTACCCGGATCAAACCTCCTACGAGCAGTACTTC
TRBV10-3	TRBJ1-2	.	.	CAISERAGVNYGYTF	TGTGCCATCAGTGAGCGGGCAGGGGTAAACTATGGCTACACCTTC
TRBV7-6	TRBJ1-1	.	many	CASSLRPGREMNTEAFF	TGTGCCAGCAGCTTGAGACCGGGACGAGAAATGAACACTGAAGCTTTCTTT
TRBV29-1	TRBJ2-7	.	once	CSVQQGRYEQYF	TGCAGCGTCCAACAGGGGAGGTACGAGCAGTACTTC
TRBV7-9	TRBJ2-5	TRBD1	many	CASSPAPRDRPYF	TGTGCCAGCAGCCCAGCCCCCCGGGACAGGCCTTACTTC
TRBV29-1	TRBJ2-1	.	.	CSVVMGADEQFF	TGCAGCGTTGTTATGGGGGCCGATGAGCAGTTCTTC
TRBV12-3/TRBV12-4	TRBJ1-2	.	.	CASSLADHYGYTF	TGTGCCAGCAGTTTAGCCGATCACTATGGCTACACCTTC
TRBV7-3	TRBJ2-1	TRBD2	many	CASSFGLAGEQFF	TGTGCCAGCAGCTTCGGACTAGCGGGGGAGCAGTTCTTC
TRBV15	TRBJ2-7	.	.	CATRGEGQGFYEQYF	TGTGCCACCAGAGGGGAAGGGCAGGGGTTCTACGAGCAGTACTTC
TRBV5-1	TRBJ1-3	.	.	CASSKRAFSGNTIYF	TGCGCCAGCAGCAAAAGGGCATTCTCTGGAAACACCATATATTTT
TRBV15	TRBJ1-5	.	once	CATVGGGNSNQPQHF	TGTGCCACCGTGGGGGGGGGGAATAGCAATCAGCCCCAGCATTTT
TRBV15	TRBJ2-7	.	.	CATSIAVGEQYF	TGTGCCACCAGCATAGCAGTTGGGGAGCAGTACTTC
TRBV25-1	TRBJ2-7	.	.	CASSAYGEQYF	TGTGCCAGCAGTGCATACGGCGAGCAGTACTTC
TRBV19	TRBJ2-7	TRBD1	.	CASSIGTGAEQYF	TGTGCCAGTAGTATAGGGACAGGGGCCGAGCAGTACTTC
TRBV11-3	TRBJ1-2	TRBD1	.	CASSRQGVDGYTF	TGTGCCAGCAGCCGGCAGGGGGTGGATGGCTACACCTTC
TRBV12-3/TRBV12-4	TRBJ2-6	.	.	CASRPPTLGANVLTF	TGTGCCAGCAGGCCTCCGACTCTTGGGGCCAACGTCCTGACTTTC
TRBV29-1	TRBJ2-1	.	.	CSVDAGHYNEQFF	TGCAGCGTAGATGCGGGGCACTACAATGAGCAGTTCTTC
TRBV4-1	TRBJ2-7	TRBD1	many	CASSQDGTGFFRTLDEQYF	TGCGCCAGCAGCCAAGACGGGACAGGGTTTTTCCGGACCCTCGACGAGCAGTACTTC
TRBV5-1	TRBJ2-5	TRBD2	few	CASSPGTSTQETQYF	TGCGCCAGCAGTCCCGGGACTAGCACGCAAGAGACCCAGTACTTC
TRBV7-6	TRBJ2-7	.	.	CASSLGASTYEQYF	TGTGCCAGCAGCTTAGGGGCAAGCACCTACGAGCAGTACTTC
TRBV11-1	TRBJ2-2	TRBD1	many	CASSFSTGTVNTGELFF	TGTGCCAGCAGCTTCTCCACCGGGACAGTGAACACCGGGGAGCTGTTTTTT
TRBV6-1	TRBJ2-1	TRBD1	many	CASSDLEGQGGNEQFF	TGTGCCAGCAGTGACTTGGAGGGACAGGGGGGGAATGAGCAGTTCTTC
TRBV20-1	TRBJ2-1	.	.	CSANLIGEQFF	TGCAGTGCCAATCTTATCGGGGAGCAGTTCTTC
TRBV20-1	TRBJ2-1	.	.	CSAGTYFDSSYNEQFF	TGCAGTGCTGGAACTTACTTCGATAGCTCCTACAATGAGCAGTTCTTC
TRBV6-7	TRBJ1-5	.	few	CASSYSFPLLKGNQPQHF	TGTGCCAGCAGTTACTCGTTCCCCCTTTTGAAGGGCAATCAGCCCCAGCATTTT
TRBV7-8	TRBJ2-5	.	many	CASSSLREGRTKTTQYF	TGTGCCAGCAGCTCCCTCCGAGAGGGGCGGACAAAGACGACCCAGTACTTC